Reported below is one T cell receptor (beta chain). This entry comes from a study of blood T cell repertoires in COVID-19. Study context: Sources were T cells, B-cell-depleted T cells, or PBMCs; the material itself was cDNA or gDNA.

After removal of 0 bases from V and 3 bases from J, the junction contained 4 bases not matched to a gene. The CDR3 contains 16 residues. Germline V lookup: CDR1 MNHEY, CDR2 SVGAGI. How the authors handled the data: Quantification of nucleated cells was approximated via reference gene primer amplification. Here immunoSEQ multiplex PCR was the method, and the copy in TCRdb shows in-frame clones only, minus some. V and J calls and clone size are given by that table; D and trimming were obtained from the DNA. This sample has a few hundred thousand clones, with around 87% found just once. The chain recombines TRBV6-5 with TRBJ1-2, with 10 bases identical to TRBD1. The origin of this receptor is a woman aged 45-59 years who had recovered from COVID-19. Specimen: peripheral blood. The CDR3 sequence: CASSYSLTGGDYGYTF. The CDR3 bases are TGTGCCAGCAGTTACTCCCTGACAGGGGGCGACTATGGCTACACCTTC.